These 17 T cell receptor beta chains came from one sample sequenced in a study of beta chain features in type 1 diabetes. Study-wide results and limits: Among all four CD4+ subsets, Type 1 diabetes patients had TCRB CDR3s that were moderately but significantly shorter.

Isolated RNA was reverse transcribed in full, so expressed TCRB transcripts were sequenced. Only in-frame clones appear in the TCRdb table, and some are missing; sequencing was by immunoSEQ multiplex PCR. The sample contains 200,000 to 300,000 clones, approximately 11% of which appear only once. No antigens are known for them. The sample taken for sequencing was naive CD4+ T cells from blood. The origin of the receptors is a man aged 25 to 40 with type 1 diabetes.

There are a few counts of this clone. The V and J genes are TRBV2 and TRBJ2-3; 13 nucleotides align to TRBD2. The CDR3 loop spans 14 amino acids. J gave up 6 bases and V 7 bases, and 4 bases lay outside the gene matches. Germline CDR1 is SNHLY and CDR2 is FYNNEI. CDR3 amino acids: CASKGTSGDDTQYF. CDR3 bases: TGTGCCAGCAAGGGGACTAGCGGGGATGATACGCAGTATTTT.

This clone was seen a handful of times. The J gene is TRBJ2-1, the V gene TRBV6-5, with D maybe TRBD1 (5 bases). V was pared by 3 bases and J by 9 bases, with 15 bases between. CDR1 is MNHEY and CDR2 is SVGAGI in the germline V gene. The CDR3 runs to 14 residues. As DNA, the CDR3 is TGTGCCAGCAGTTATGGCAGGGTAAGGAGTGAGCAGTTCTTC. This encodes CASSYGRVRSEQFF.

This clone was detected only a few times. The chain combines TRBV19 with TRBJ2-7; weak D call: TRBD1 (6 bases). Germline values: CDR1 LNHDA, CDR2 SQIVND (reference sequence). The CDR3 contains 14 residues. V lost 8 bases and J 2 bases, leaving 16 bases between the germline ends. CDR3 DNA: TGTGCCAGTTCAGACCCAGGGGCGGCCTACGAGCAGTACTTC. It specifies CASSDPGAAYEQYF.

This clone showed up just a few times. The genes are TRBV28 and TRBJ2-3; a weak D match, TRBD2 (6 bases). Germline V lookup: CDR1 MDHEN, CDR2 SYDVKM. The CDR3 consists of 15 residues. The V end was cut by 2 bases, the J end by 1 base, with 10 bases between. CDR3 sequence reads: CASSLTSSGTDTQYF. CDR3 coding DNA: TGTGCCAGCAGTTTAACTAGCTCGGGCACAGATACGCAGTATTTT.

This clone appeared a few times. One junction end does not reproduce the germline sequence, and a read error may be involved. The chain is built from TRBV7-7 and TRBJ2-3; TRBD2 aligns across 11 bases. Germline loops: CDR1 SSHAT, CDR2 FNYEAQ (reference sequence). This CDR3 comprises 15 residues. CDR3 loop: CASSSTSGGTDTQYF. In DNA, the CDR3 is TGTGCTAGCAGCTCGACTAGCGGGGGCACAGATACGCAGTATTTT.

The chain employs TRBV10-3 and TRBJ2-5, with a tentative D call TRBD2 (6 bases). Germline values: CDR1 ENHRY, CDR2 SYGVKD. Trimming pared 2 bases from V and 5 bases from J, leaving 18 bases between. The CDR3 contains 16 residues. The CDR3 protein is CAISEPPSTSRETQYF. The CDR3 coding sequence is TGTGCCATCAGTGAGCCCCCTTCCACTAGCAGGGAGACCCAGTACTTC.

V is TRBV15 and J is TRBJ2-7, with D maybe TRBD2 (6 bases). The CDR3 runs 15 residues. Germline CDR1 is LNHNV and CDR2 is YYDKDF (reference sequence). V was cut by 8 bases and J by 0 bases, with 17 bases left in between. CDR3 protein: CATAVAGDSSYEQYF. In DNA, the CDR3 is TGTGCCACCGCCGTAGCCGGGGACTCCTCCTACGAGCAGTACTTC.

This clone was observed a handful of times. V is TRBV2 and J is TRBJ1-1; 8 nucleotides match TRBD1. This CDR3 comprises 14 residues. Germline values: CDR1 SNHLY, CDR2 FYNNEI. V dropped 5 bases and J dropped 5; count of bases not matched to a gene: 7. The CDR3 sequence is CASSTTGGGTEAFF. CDR3 bases: TGTGCCAGCAGTACCACAGGGGGAGGGACTGAAGCTTTCTTT.

The chain links TRBV5-1 to TRBJ2-7; D unclear. Germline assignment: CDR1 SGHRS and CDR2 YFSETQ. Trimming took off 3 bases at V and 2 bases at J, with 12 bases between the two ends. CDR3 length: 14 residues. The CDR3 bases are TGCGCCAGCAGCTCCGCCGGAGTCACCTACGAGCAGTACTTC. Translated: CASSSAGVTYEQYF.

Only a few counts were recorded for this clone. The chain couples TRBV6-6 to TRBJ1-1; 7 bases are shared with TRBD1. The CDR3 totals 14 residues. Germline V gene lookup returns CDR1 MNHNY and CDR2 SVGAGI (reference sequence). The junction had 11 bases not matched to a gene; V was cut back by 2 bases and J by 11 bases. The CDR3 sequence: CASSYGGDRSNAFF. The DNA of the CDR3 is TGTGCCAGCAGTTACGGTGGGGACAGAAGTAATGCTTTCTTT.

This chain uses TRBV7-9 with TRBJ1-6; D ambiguous. This CDR3 is built from 17 residues. The germline V gene encodes CDR1 SEHNR and CDR2 FQNEAQ (reference sequence). Trimming took off 4 bases at V and 1 base at J, with 14 bases between the two ends. CDR3 DNA sequence: TGTGCCAGCAGCTCCCTTTCCCGGGAGTCCTATAATTCACCCCTCCACTTT. Its translation: CASSSLSRESYNSPLHF.

The genes are TRBV30 and TRBJ1-5, with 7 bases identical to TRBD1. The germline V gene encodes CDR1 GTSNPN and CDR2 SVGIG (reference sequence). V trimming: 2 bases; J trimming: 9 bases; junction bases outside the gene matches: 10. The CDR3 extends over 14 amino acids. In DNA, the CDR3 is TGTGCCTGGAGTCTGGACAGGCTAGGTCCGCCCCAGCATTTT. This translates into CAWSLDRLGPPQHF.

This clone occurred a few times. The chain links TRBV25-1 to TRBJ1-1; D gene ambiguous. With 2 bases removed from V and 11 bases from J, the gap between germline ends came to 9 bases. Germline V gene data show CDR1 as MGHDK and CDR2 as SYGVNS. The CDR3 is 11 residues long. CDR3 loop: CASSEGSRAFF. The DNA of the CDR3 is TGTGCCAGCAGTGAAGGATCGCGGGCTTTCTTT.

This clone was seen a handful of times. The rearrangement joins TRBV6-5 to TRBJ1-2, with 8 bases aligning to TRBD1. Germline V gene data show CDR1 as MNHEY and CDR2 as SVGAGI. Losses at the gene ends were 1 base for V and 7 bases for J; bases not matched to a gene: 8. There are 15 residues in the CDR3. This chain's CDR3 is CASSYLGRGPSGYTF. The CDR3, as DNA: TGTGCCAGCAGTTACTTGGGCAGGGGGCCCAGTGGCTACACCTTC.

The rearrangement uses TRBV6-5 and TRBJ2-1, with TRBD2 matching over 8 bases. Germline trimming cut 11 bases from V and 6 bases from J; bases unmatched to any gene: 6. Germline CDR1 and CDR2: MNHEY and SVGAGI. There are 12 residues in the CDR3. Here the CDR3 DNA reads TGTGCCTCTTCCCTAGCGGGCAATGAGCAGTTCTTC. This codes for CASSLAGNEQFF.

This chain connects TRBV11-2 to TRBJ2-5; a weak D match, TRBD1 (5 bases). Trimming pared 3 bases from V and 5 bases from J, leaving 10 bases between. The CDR3 totals 13 residues. CDR1 and CDR2 from the germline V gene are SGHAT and FQNNGV. The chain's CDR3 is CASSFRQRETQYF. The CDR3 region has the DNA TGTGCCAGCAGCTTTAGACAGAGGGAGACCCAGTACTTC.

The V call is TRBV6-1, the J call TRBJ1-5, with D unresolved. The CDR3 is 15 residues long. V gave up 6 bases and J gave up 0 bases, with 12 bases separating them. Germline V gives CDR1 MNHNS, CDR2 SASEGT. The CDR3 DNA is TGTGCCAGCAGGGCGACACTGTATAGCAATCAGCCCCAGCATTTT. This gives the protein CASRATLYSNQPQHF.